These 5 T cell receptor beta chains were sequenced from one sample in a study of naive and memory T cell subsets. What these receptors recognize is not known. General study results and limits: Possibly reflecting memory cells re-expressing CD45RA, a few larger clonotypes occurred in naive repertoires, especially CD8.

The beta constant-region primer was an equimolar mix of two oligonucleotides covering TRBC1 and TRBC2. Nested alpha and beta constant-region primers with the SP2 primer drove four PCR rounds on ligated cDNA. TCRdb redid the calling of the UMI-ligation and nested PCR reads with MiXCR, one entry per CDR3 protein. The data contain 150,000 or so distinct CDR3 sequences, roughly 22% of them seen just once; the ten biggest clones take up roughly 0.1%. The source material was naive CD4+ T cells from blood. Source of these receptors: a human donor in good health.

This clonotype was counted between two and nine times. The chain combines TRBV27 with TRBJ1-2; 10 nucleotides match TRBD1. CDR3 length: 14 amino acids. In germline, CDR1 is MNHEY, CDR2 SMNVEV (reference sequence). The V segment lost 5 bases and the J segment 7 bases; nucleotides outside the gene matches: 7. The CDR3 protein is CASSPRQGASGYTF. The CDR3 bases are TGTGCCAGCAGTCCCCGACAGGGGGCGAGTGGCTACACCTTC.

This clonotype was picked up many times. This rearrangement joins TRBV5-1 to TRBJ1-1; 7 bases are shared with TRBD1. Germline lookup yields CDR1 SGHRS and CDR2 YFSETQ. CDR3 length equals 13 residues. Trimming cost V 2 bases and J 5 bases; bases outside gene matches: 3. CDR3 coding DNA: TGCGCCAGCAGCTTTCTACAGGGGACTGAAGCTTTCTTT. It encodes CASSFLQGTEAFF.

The gene calls are TRBV29-1 and TRBJ2-3; TRBD1 is a possible D gene (5 bases). Germline values: CDR1 SQVTM, CDR2 ANQGSEA. The CDR3 spans 13 residues. V lost 5 bases and J 2 bases, leaving 11 bases between the germline ends. The CDR3 reads CSVLNRYTDTQYF. CDR3 in DNA: TGCAGCGTTTTGAACAGGTACACAGATACGCAGTATTTT.

The chain is built from TRBV7-2 and TRBJ2-5; D call uncertain. The V and J ends lost 6 bases and 0 bases respectively, with 5 bases between them. The CDR3 totals 12 residues. Germline V lookup: CDR1 SGHTA, CDR2 FQGNSA. The CDR3 loop reads CASRHDQETQYF. The CDR3, as DNA: TGTGCCAGCAGACACGACCAAGAGACCCAGTACTTC.

This clonotype occurred a few times. The chain uses TRBV4-3 and TRBJ2-7; TRBD2 matches at 8 bases. Germline V CDR1 and CDR2: LGHNA, YSLEER. The V gene end was trimmed by 1 base and the J gene end by 4 bases; junction bases not matched to a gene: 15. The CDR3 sequence is 18 residues long. This CDR3 is CASSQATGGGLFGYEQYF. CDR3 nucleotide sequence: TGCGCCAGCAGCCAAGCAACGGGGGGGGGCCTATTCGGATACGAGCAGTACTTC.